This is a list of T cell receptor beta chains from one sample in a study of identical twins. TCRdb reprocessed the 5' RACE reads with MiXCR, giving one entry per CDR3 protein. This table has fewer than 900,000 distinct CDR3 sequences, 18% appearing once. These same records also appear under a second study, on T cells expressing NK-cell markers.

Sample: PBMCs. These receptor sequences come from a woman younger than 35 in good health. The CDR3 runs from the conserved cysteine through the conserved F or W. The D gene is left open where the match is weak. The size entry is marked missing in some rows and otherwise reads once, few, many or a size class.

clone_size	v_call	j_call	d_call	cdr3_aa	cdr3_nt
NA	TRBV6-2/TRBV6-3	TRBJ2-1	TRBD2	CASCSGGRGDNEQFF	TGTGCCAGTTGTAGCGGGGGCAGAGGAGACAACGAGCAGTTCTTC
NA	TRBV7-2	TRBJ2-5	TRBD2	CASSQLAGGTQYF	TGTGCCAGCAGTCAACTAGCGGGAGGGACCCAGTACTTC
NA	TRBV10-3	TRBJ2-7	TRBD2	CALGTSGRADEQYF	TGTGCACTAGGGACTAGCGGGAGGGCCGACGAGCAGTACTTC
few	TRBV5-1	TRBJ2-4	NA	CASSRSLGILNIQYF	TGCGCCAGCTCGCGGAGCCTGGGGATTTTGAACATTCAGTACTTC
few	TRBV20-1	TRBJ2-7	TRBD2	CSARGTAGGSYEQYF	TGCAGTGCCAGGGGGACCGCGGGAGGGTCCTACGAGCAGTACTTC
many	TRBV6-1	TRBJ2-2	NA	CASSPRTTNTGELFF	TGTGCCAGCAGTCCTCGGACAACGAACACCGGGGAGCTGTTTTTT
NA	TRBV20-1	TRBJ2-1	NA	CSVWGTAGTANEQFF	TGCAGTGTCTGGGGGACCGCGGGTACTGCGAATGAGCAGTTCTTC
NA	TRBV20-1	TRBJ2-1	NA	CSAEDRLYNEQFF	TGCAGTGCAGAAGACAGGCTCTACAATGAGCAGTTCTTC
few	TRBV7-2	TRBJ1-2	NA	CASSLAQNRLSNYGYTF	TGTGCCAGCAGCTTAGCTCAGAACAGGTTGTCAAACTATGGCTACACCTTC
NA	TRBV20-1	TRBJ2-1	NA	CSARAVPREQFF	TGCAGTGCTAGAGCTGTCCCCCGTGAGCAGTTCTTC
few	TRBV5-1	TRBJ1-4	NA	CASSRTRDGDEKLFF	TGCGCCAGCAGCCGGACCCGCGACGGGGATGAAAAACTGTTTTTT
NA	TRBV27	TRBJ1-5	NA	CASSLQGYNQPQHF	TGTGCCAGCAGTTTACAAGGGTACAATCAGCCCCAGCATTTT
NA	TRBV27	TRBJ2-7	NA	CASSLRMGTYEQYF	TGTGCCAGCAGTTTAAGGATGGGGACCTACGAGCAGTACTTC
few	TRBV6-8	TRBJ2-3	NA	CASSYPVRLDTQYF	TGTGCCAGCAGTTACCCCGTGAGATTGGATACGCAGTATTTT
NA	TRBV7-2	TRBJ2-3	TRBD2	CASSLQGGSTDTQYF	TGTGCCAGCAGCTTACAGGGAGGGAGCACAGATACGCAGTATTTT
few	TRBV6-2/TRBV6-3	TRBJ2-4	TRBD1	CASSYPGTVGVEDIQYF	TGTGCCAGCAGTTACCCTGGGACAGTTGGTGTCGAGGACATTCAGTACTTC
NA	TRBV6-1	TRBJ2-7	TRBD1	CASSHRDRASGGSYEQYF	TGTGCCAGCAGTCATAGGGACAGGGCCTCTGGGGGCTCCTACGAGCAGTACTTC
few	TRBV10-3	TRBJ2-7	NA	CAISFQGSPHEQYF	TGTGCCATCAGTTTCCAGGGATCCCCCCACGAGCAGTACTTC
NA	TRBV11-1	TRBJ2-1	NA	CASSLLRDGDPRSHEQFF	TGTGCCAGCAGCTTATTGCGGGACGGCGATCCCAGGAGCCATGAGCAGTTCTTC
few	TRBV5-1	TRBJ2-5	NA	CASSFESETQYF	TGCGCCAGCAGCTTTGAGTCAGAGACCCAGTACTTC
many	TRBV5-5	TRBJ2-3	TRBD2	CASSFLAGEDTQYF	TGTGCCAGCAGCTTTTTAGCGGGGGAAGATACGCAGTATTTT
few	TRBV5-1	TRBJ2-1	TRBD2	CASSPPLSGGSYNEQFF	TGCGCCAGCAGCCCTCCCCTCAGCGGGGGGAGCTACAATGAGCAGTTCTTC
few	TRBV25-1	TRBJ1-5	NA	CASSEGWGYQPQHF	TGTGCCAGCAGTGAGGGTTGGGGCTATCAGCCCCAGCATTTT
NA	TRBV5-5	TRBJ2-7	TRBD1	CAGSARDRGNEQYF	TGTGCCGGCAGCGCCCGGGACAGAGGGAACGAGCAGTACTTC
NA	TRBV5-6	TRBJ2-1	TRBD2	CASSLWRGGAHEQFF	TGTGCCAGCAGCTTGTGGAGGGGAGGGGCCCATGAGCAGTTCTTC
NA	TRBV20-1	TRBJ2-1	NA	CSARVGFGYNEQFF	TGCAGTGCTAGAGTAGGGTTCGGGTACAATGAGCAGTTCTTC
few	TRBV25-1	TRBJ1-4	NA	CASSLQTGLDEKLFF	TGTGCCAGCAGCCTCCAAACAGGGCTCGATGAAAAACTGTTTTTT
many	TRBV5-1	TRBJ2-1	TRBD1	CASSPGTGRDEQFF	TGCGCCAGCAGCCCGGGGACAGGGAGGGATGAGCAGTTCTTC
NA	TRBV15	TRBJ1-2	TRBD1	CATSRDLGTGGSHGYTF	TGTGCCACCAGCAGAGATCTCGGGACAGGGGGGAGTCATGGCTACACCTTC
NA	TRBV7-9	TRBJ2-5	TRBD2	CASSRSGSIRETQYF	TGTGCCAGCAGCCGTAGCGGGAGCATCCGGGAGACCCAGTACTTC
NA	TRBV12-3/TRBV12-4	TRBJ2-3	TRBD1	CASSLRGTAADTQYF	TGTGCCAGCAGTTTACGAGGGACAGCTGCAGATACGCAGTATTTT
few	TRBV29-1	TRBJ1-3	NA	CSVEDKGVSGNTIYF	TGCAGCGTTGAAGATAAGGGAGTCTCTGGAAACACCATATATTTT
NA	TRBV2	TRBJ2-6	TRBD1	CASGQEAGANVLTF	TGTGCCAGCGGACAGGAGGCTGGGGCCAACGTCCTGACTTTC
NA	TRBV5-1	TRBJ2-5	TRBD2	CASSFGTSGRKTQYF	TGCGCCAGCAGCTTTGGGACTAGCGGGAGAAAGACCCAGTACTTC
NA	TRBV12-5	TRBJ2-3	NA	CASGLDRATDTQYF	TGTGCTAGTGGTTTGGACAGAGCCACAGATACGCAGTATTTT
NA	TRBV15	TRBJ2-7	TRBD2	CATSRAPGLAGEGRYDEQYF	TGTGCCACCAGCAGAGCCCCCGGGCTAGCGGGAGAAGGGCGTTATGACGAGCAGTACTTC
many	TRBV30	TRBJ1-1	TRBD1	CAWSVPGTGGSEAFF	TGTGCCTGGAGTGTACCAGGGACAGGGGGCTCTGAAGCTTTCTTT
many	TRBV6-1	TRBJ1-2	NA	CASSEGQYYGYTF	TGTGCCAGCAGTGAAGGGCAGTACTATGGCTACACCTTC
many	TRBV5-1	TRBJ2-1	TRBD1	CASSLLGQGANEQFF	TGCGCCAGCAGCTTATTGGGACAGGGGGCAAATGAGCAGTTCTTC
NA	TRBV30	TRBJ2-1	NA	CAWSVRPPGSNNEQFF	TGTGCCTGGAGTGTAAGGCCCCCAGGGTCGAACAATGAGCAGTTCTTC
NA	TRBV7-9	TRBJ1-4	TRBD1	CASSPGQGGDEKLFF	TGTGCCAGCAGCCCCGGACAGGGTGGGGATGAAAAACTGTTTTTT
many	TRBV12-3/TRBV12-4	TRBJ1-3	TRBD1	CASRGQASSGNTIYF	TGTGCCAGCAGGGGACAGGCTAGCTCTGGAAACACCATATATTTT
few	TRBV3-1	TRBJ2-3	TRBD1	CASSQWTGGTDTQYF	TGTGCCAGCAGCCAGTGGACAGGAGGAACAGATACGCAGTATTTT
NA	TRBV10-3	TRBJ2-7	NA	CAISVEDLNGAEQYF	TGTGCCATCAGTGTCGAGGACCTCAATGGGGCCGAGCAGTACTTC
NA	TRBV5-1	TRBJ1-1	TRBD1	CASRKDRGGEAFF	TGCGCCAGCAGAAAGGACAGGGGTGGTGAAGCTTTCTTT
NA	TRBV3-1	TRBJ2-5	NA	CASSQRSVETQYF	TGTGCCAGCAGCCAGCGTAGCGTGGAGACCCAGTACTTC
NA	TRBV5-1	TRBJ2-2	NA	CASSSRDRNTGELFF	TGCGCCAGCAGCTCGCGGGACAGAAACACCGGGGAGCTGTTTTTT
few	TRBV20-1	TRBJ2-2	NA	CSARKGAGELFF	TGCAGTGCTAGAAAGGGGGCCGGGGAGCTGTTTTTT
few	TRBV6-2/TRBV6-3	TRBJ2-1	TRBD2	CASRLAGGSNEQFF	TGTGCCAGTAGACTAGCGGGAGGGTCGAATGAGCAGTTCTTC
few	TRBV15	TRBJ2-1	TRBD2	CATSNPIGTSGLDEQFF	TGTGCCACCAGCAACCCCATAGGGACTAGCGGCCTTGATGAGCAGTTCTTC
NA	TRBV10-3	TRBJ2-1	NA	CAISRRPSDNEQFF	TGTGCCATCAGTCGTCGGCCATCAGACAATGAGCAGTTCTTC
few	TRBV7-9	TRBJ2-3	NA	CASSAARATDTQYF	TGTGCCAGCAGCGCTGCGCGGGCCACAGATACGCAGTATTTT
few	TRBV5-1	TRBJ1-2	NA	CASSSGGGDSLFGYTF	TGCGCCAGCAGCTCGGGAGGGGGAGACAGTTTGTTTGGCTACACCTTC
NA	TRBV12-3/TRBV12-4	TRBJ2-3	TRBD1	CASSSQGSTQYF	TGTGCCAGCAGTTCACAGGGGTCTACGCAGTATTTT
NA	TRBV5-8	TRBJ2-1	TRBD1	CASLFRTGVNEQFF	TGTGCCAGCCTATTTAGGACAGGGGTCAATGAGCAGTTCTTC